This TCR beta chain was recovered during a study of identical twins. Turning to this clonotype: Its antigen is not identified.

Using its own MiXCR run on the 5' RACE reads, TCRdb lists one record per CDR3 protein. The sample consists of about 490,000 distinct CDR3 sequences, over 12% of them appearing once. Notes on the study in general: The more abundant beta clonotypes in cord blood had fewer insertions, and memory repertoires did not show this.

The sample was also reused in another study, on yellow fever vaccine responses in identical twins.

The receptor's source is a woman aged 18-29 years in good health. Sequences were obtained from CD4+ T cells sorted from blood.

CDR3 sequence reads: CASSELGTDTQYF. DNA of the CDR3: TGCGCCAGCAGTGAGCTGGGAACAGATACGCAGTATTTT. V usage is TRBV10-2 and J usage is TRBJ2-3; D is ambiguous. V shed 2 bases and J shed 3 bases, with 6 bases lying between them. The CDR3 loop spans 13 amino acids. The germline V gene encodes CDR1 WSHSY and CDR2 SAAADI.